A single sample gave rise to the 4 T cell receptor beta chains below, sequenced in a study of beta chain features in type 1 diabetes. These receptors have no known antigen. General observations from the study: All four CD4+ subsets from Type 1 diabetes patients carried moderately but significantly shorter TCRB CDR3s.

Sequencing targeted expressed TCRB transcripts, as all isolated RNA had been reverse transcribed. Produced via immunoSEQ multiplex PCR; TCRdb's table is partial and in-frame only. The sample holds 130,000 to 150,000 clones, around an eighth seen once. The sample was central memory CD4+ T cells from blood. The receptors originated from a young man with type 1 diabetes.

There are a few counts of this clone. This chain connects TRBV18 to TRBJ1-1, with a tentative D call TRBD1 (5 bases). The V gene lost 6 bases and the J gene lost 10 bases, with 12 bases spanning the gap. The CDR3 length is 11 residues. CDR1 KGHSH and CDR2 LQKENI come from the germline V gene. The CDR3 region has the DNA TGTGCCAGCTCCCCCGGGAGGGGAGCTTTCTTT. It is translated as CASSPGRGAFF. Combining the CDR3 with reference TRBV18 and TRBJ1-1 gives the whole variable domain NAGVMQNPRHLVRRRGQEARLRCSPMKGHSHVYWYRQLPEEGLKFMVYLQKENIIDESGMPKERFSAEFPKEGPSILRIQQVVRGDSAAYFCASSPGRGAFFGQGTRLTVV.

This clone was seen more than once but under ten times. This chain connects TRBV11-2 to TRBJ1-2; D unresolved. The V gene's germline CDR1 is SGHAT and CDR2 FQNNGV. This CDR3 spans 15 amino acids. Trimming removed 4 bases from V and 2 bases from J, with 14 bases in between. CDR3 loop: CASSSYGQLNYGYTF. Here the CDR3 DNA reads TGTGCCAGCAGCTCATACGGGCAGTTGAACTATGGCTACACCTTC.

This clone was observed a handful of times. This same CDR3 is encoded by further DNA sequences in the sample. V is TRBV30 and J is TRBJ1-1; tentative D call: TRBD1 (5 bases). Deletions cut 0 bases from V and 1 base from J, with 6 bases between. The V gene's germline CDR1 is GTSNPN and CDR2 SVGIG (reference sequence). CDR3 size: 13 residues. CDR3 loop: CAWSVQANTEAFF. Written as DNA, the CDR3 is TGTGCCTGGAGTGTACAGGCGAACACTGAAGCTTTCTTT.

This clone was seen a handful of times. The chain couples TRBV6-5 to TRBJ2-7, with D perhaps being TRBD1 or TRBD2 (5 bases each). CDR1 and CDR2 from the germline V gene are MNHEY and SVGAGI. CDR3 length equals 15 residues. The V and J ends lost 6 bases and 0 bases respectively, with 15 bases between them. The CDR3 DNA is TGTGCCAGCAGAGCGATGACCGGGGCCTCCTACGAGCAGTACTTC. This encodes CASRAMTGASYEQYF.